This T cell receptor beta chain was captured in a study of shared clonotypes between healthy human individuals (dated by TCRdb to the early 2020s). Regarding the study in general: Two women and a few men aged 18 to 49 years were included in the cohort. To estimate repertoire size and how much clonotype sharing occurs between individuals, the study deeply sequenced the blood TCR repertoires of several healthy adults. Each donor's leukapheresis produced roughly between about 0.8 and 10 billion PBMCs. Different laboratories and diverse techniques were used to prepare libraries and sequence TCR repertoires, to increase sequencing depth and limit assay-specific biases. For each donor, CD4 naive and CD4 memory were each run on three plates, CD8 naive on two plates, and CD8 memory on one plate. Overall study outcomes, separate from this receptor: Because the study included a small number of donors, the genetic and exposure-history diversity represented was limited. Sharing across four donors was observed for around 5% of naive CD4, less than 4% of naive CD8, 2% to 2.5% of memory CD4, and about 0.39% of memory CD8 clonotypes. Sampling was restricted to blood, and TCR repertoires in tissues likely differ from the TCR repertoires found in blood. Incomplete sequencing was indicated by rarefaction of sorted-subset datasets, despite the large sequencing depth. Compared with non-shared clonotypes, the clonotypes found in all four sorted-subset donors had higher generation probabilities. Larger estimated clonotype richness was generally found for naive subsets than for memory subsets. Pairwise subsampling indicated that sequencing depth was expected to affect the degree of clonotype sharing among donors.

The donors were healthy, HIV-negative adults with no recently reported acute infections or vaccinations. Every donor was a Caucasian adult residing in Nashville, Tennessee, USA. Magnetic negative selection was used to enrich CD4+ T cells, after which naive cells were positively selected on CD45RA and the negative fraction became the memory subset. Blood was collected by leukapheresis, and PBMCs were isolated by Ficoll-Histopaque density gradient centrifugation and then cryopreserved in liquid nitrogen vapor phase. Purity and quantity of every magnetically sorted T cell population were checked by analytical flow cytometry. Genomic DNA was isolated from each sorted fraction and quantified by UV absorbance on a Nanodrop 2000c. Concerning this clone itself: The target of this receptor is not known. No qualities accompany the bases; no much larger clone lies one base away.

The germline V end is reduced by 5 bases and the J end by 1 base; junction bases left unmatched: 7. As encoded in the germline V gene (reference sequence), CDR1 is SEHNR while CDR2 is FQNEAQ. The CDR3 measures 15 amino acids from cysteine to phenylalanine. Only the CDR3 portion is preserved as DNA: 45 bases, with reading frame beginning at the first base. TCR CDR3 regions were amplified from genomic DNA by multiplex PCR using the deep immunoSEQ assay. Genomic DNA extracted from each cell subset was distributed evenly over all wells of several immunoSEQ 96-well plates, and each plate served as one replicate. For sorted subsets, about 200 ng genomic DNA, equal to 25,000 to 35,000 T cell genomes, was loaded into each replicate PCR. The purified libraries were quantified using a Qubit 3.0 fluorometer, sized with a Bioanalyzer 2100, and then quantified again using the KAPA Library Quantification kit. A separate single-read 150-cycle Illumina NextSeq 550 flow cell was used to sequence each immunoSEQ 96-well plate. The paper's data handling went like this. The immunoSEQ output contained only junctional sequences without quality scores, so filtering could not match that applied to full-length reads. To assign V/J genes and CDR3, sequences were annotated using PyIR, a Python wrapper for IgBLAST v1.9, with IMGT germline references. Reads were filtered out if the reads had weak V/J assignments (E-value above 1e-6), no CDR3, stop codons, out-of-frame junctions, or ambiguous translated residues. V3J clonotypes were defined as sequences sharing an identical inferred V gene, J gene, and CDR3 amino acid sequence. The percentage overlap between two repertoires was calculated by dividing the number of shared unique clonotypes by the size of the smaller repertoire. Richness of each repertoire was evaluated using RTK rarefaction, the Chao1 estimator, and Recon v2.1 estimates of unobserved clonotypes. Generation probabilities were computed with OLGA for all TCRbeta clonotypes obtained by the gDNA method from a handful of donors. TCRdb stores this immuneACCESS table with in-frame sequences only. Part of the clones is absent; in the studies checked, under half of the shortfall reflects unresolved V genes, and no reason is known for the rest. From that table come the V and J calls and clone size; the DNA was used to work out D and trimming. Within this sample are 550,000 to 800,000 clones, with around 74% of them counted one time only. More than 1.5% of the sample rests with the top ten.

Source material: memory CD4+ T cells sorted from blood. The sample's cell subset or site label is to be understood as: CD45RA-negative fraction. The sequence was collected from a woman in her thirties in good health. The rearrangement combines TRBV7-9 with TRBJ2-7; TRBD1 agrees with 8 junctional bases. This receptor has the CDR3 CASSPGQGGSYEQYF. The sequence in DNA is TGTGCCAGCAGCCCAGGACAGGGTGGGTCCTACGAGCAGTACTTC.